The 31 T cell receptor beta chains reported below all come from one sample, sequenced in a study of regulatory T cells in long-lasting Graves disease. For TCR beta, libraries came from iRepertoire HTBI primers and Arm-PCR of CDR3 regions. One entry per CDR3 protein results from TCRdb running MiXCR on the multiplex PCR reads. The repertoire includes fewer than 500,000 distinct CDR3 sequences, around 15% of them detected once, and more than 9% sits in the top ten. As for time point: newly diagnosed GD, antithyroid drugs for less than 3 months. After RNA was extracted from PBMCs, the TCR library was made from it. This sample also belongs to another study, concerning T cells in Graves' hyperthyroidism and ophthalmopathy.

The input for sequencing was peripheral blood mononuclear cells (PBMCs), taken at new diagnosis, from a patient treated with antithyroid drugs. The receptor set was obtained from a middle-aged man with Graves disease.

This clonotype has just a few counts. This chain joins TRBV7-9 and TRBJ2-7; tentative D call: TRBD1 (7 bases). The CDR3 extends over 15 amino acids. From germline, CDR1 is SEHNR and CDR2 FQNEAQ (reference sequence). V lost 7 bases, J lost 4 bases, and 20 bases lay in between. The CDR3 here is CASTNLVQGRYEQYF. CDR3 coding DNA: TGTGCCAGCACCAACTTGGTACAGGGGAGGTACGAGCAGTACTTC.

This clonotype was observed many times. The rearrangement uses TRBV28 and TRBJ1-2; D may be TRBD1 (5 bases). Germline CDR1 and CDR2: MDHEN and SYDVKM. The CDR3 consists of 14 residues. V shed 5 bases and J shed 6 bases, with 16 bases lying between them. CDR3 sequence: CASSHRAGGNGYTF. In DNA form, the CDR3 reads TGTGCCAGCAGTCACCGAGCCGGGGGGAATGGCTACACCTTC.

This clonotype was recorded at least ten times. V is TRBV24-1 and J is TRBJ2-5, with 8 bases lining up with TRBD1. Germline values: CDR1 KGHDR, CDR2 SFDVKD. The CDR3 consists of 16 residues. The V and J ends lost 4 bases and 5 bases, in that order; junction bases with no gene match: 11. This CDR3 is CATSDRTWTGMETQYF. The CDR3 bases are TGTGCCACCAGTGACCGCACTTGGACAGGGATGGAGACCCAGTACTTC.

The chain employs TRBV7-2 and TRBJ2-4; no clear D gene. Deletions cut 5 bases from V and 0 bases from J, with 11 bases between. Per the germline V gene, CDR1 is SGHTA and CDR2 is FQGNSA. The length of the CDR3 is 15 residues. In DNA form, the CDR3 reads TGTGCCAGCAGCCGTCTAGGGTCAGCCAAAAACATTCAGTACTTC. Its translation: CASSRLGSAKNIQYF.

This clonotype appeared once. With a much larger clone just one base away, this may be a read error. The rearrangement uses TRBV20-1 and TRBJ2-1; 7 positions match TRBD2. This CDR3 region has 14 residues. From germline, CDR1 is DFQATT and CDR2 SNEGSKA (reference sequence). CDR3 sequence: CGALGEGQSNEQFF. For the CDR3, the DNA is TGCGGTGCTCTCGGGGAGGGCCAATCAAATGAGCAGTTCTTC.

This clonotype was seen repeatedly, ten times or more. This chain uses TRBV5-1 with TRBJ2-1; no clear D. Germline CDR1 and CDR2: SGHRS and YFSETQ. The germline V and J ends were trimmed by 3 bases and 0 bases, with 10 bases remaining between them. This CDR3 has 15 residues. CDR3: CASSSGKSSYNEQFF. CDR3 nucleotides: TGCGCCAGCAGCTCTGGGAAGAGCTCCTACAATGAGCAGTTCTTC.

In this sample, this clonotype turned up a few times. The rearrangement joins TRBV6-5 to TRBJ2-7; 11 bases are shared with TRBD2. Germline CDR1 MNHEY, CDR2 SVGAGI. The CDR3 is 18 residues long. The junction had 14 bases not matched to a gene; V was cut back by 2 bases and J by 5 bases. CDR3 coding DNA: TGTGCCAGCAGTTACCACTCTAGCGGGAGGCGCCCCGGAAACGAGCAGTACTTC. It codes for CASSYHSSGRRPGNEQYF.

Ten or more counts support this clonotype. The chain recombines TRBV11-1 with TRBJ2-6; D is uncertain. This CDR3 contains 13 residues. The V gene lost 6 bases and the J gene lost 2 bases, with 5 bases spanning the gap. Germline values: CDR1 SGHAT, CDR2 FQDESV (reference sequence). CDR3: CASSFTGANVLTF. The CDR3 DNA reads TGTGCCAGCAGTTTCACTGGGGCCAACGTCCTGACTTTC.

This clonotype was seen at least ten times. A junction boundary mismatches the germline segment, possibly from a read error. The genes are TRBV6-2 or TRBV6-3 and TRBJ1-5; perhaps TRBD1 as D (5 bases). The CDR3 extends over 16 amino acids. Germline V gives CDR1 MNHEY, CDR2 SVGEGT. The CDR3: CASSSLSRGGNQPQHF. Here the CDR3 DNA reads TGTGCCAGCAGTTCCCTCTCAAGGGGAGGGAATCAACCCCAGCATTTT.

This clonotype has ten or more counts. The rearrangement joins TRBV5-1 to TRBJ2-7; D is possibly TRBD2 (5 bases). The CDR3 is 14 residues long. From germline, CDR1 is SGHRS and CDR2 YFSETQ. The germline V and J ends were trimmed by 4 bases and 3 bases, with 14 bases remaining between them. CDR3 amino acids: CASSREWMDYEQYF. In nucleotides, the CDR3 is TGCGCCAGCAGCCGGGAATGGATGGACTACGAGCAGTACTTC. Together with reference TRBV5-1 and TRBJ2-7, the CDR3 gives the full variable domain: KAGVTQTPRYLIKTRGQQVTLSCSPISGHRSVSWYQQTPGQGLQFLFEYFSETQRNKGNFPGRFSGRQFSNSRSEMNVSTLELGDSALYLCASSREWMDYEQYFGPGTRLTVT.

There are many counts of this clonotype. The gene calls are TRBV6-2 or TRBV6-3 and TRBJ2-7; D gene ambiguous. This CDR3 comprises 16 residues. Germline-derived CDR1 and CDR2 are MNHEY and SVGEGT. V lost 4 bases to trimming and J lost 0 bases, with 16 bases between them. The CDR3 DNA reads as TGTGCCAGCAGTTCCGTAGGTCTAAGGAGCTCCTACGAGCAGTACTTC. Amino acids: CASSSVGLRSSYEQYF.

The table lists this clonotype with a few counts. The chain couples TRBV6-1 to TRBJ2-4; D is ambiguous. The CDR3 sequence is 11 residues long. Trimming cost V 7 bases and J 10 bases, with 11 bases left between them. Germline CDR1 reads MNHNS; CDR2 reads SASEGT. The CDR3, as DNA: TGTGCCAGCACCAACGGGTTTATTCAGTACTTC. Encoded protein: CASTNGFIQYF.

The sample holds many counts of this clonotype. The chain joins TRBV3-1 to TRBJ1-1; no clear D gene. V gave up 4 bases and J gave up 6 bases, with 15 bases separating them. This CDR3 has 14 residues. From germline, CDR1 is LGHDT and CDR2 YNNKEL (reference sequence). CDR3 DNA sequence: TGTGCCAGCAGCCCCCACGAGGGTAGCCCTGAAGCTTTCTTT. Its protein is CASSPHEGSPEAFF.

This chain uses TRBV11-2 with TRBJ2-1; 11 nucleotides agree with TRBD2. This CDR3 is 17 amino acids long. Germline V gene data show CDR1 as SGHAT and CDR2 as FQNNGV. The V gene end was trimmed by 4 bases and the J gene end by 6 bases; junction bases not matched to a gene: 11. The CDR3: CASSSTGLAGLLNEQFF. The CDR3, as DNA: TGTGCCAGCAGCTCGACTGGACTAGCGGGTTTGCTCAATGAGCAGTTCTTC.

The V gene is TRBV20-1, the J gene TRBJ2-6; D tentatively fits TRBD1 or TRBD2 (6 bases each). Between the trimmed V and J ends, which lost 0 bases and 3 bases, there was a span of 21 bases. The CDR3 is 19 residues long. CDR1 and CDR2 (germline): DFQATT, SNEGSKA (reference sequence). CDR3 nucleotides: TGCAGTGCTAGAGATAGTGGGGGGATACAGGGAAATGGGGCCAACGTCCTGACTTTC. The encoded protein is CSARDSGGIQGNGANVLTF.

This clonotype was recorded a few times. The gene calls are TRBV6-2 or TRBV6-3 and TRBJ1-1; D is perhaps TRBD1 (5 bases). Trimming took off 6 bases at V and 1 base at J, with 15 bases between the two ends. This CDR3 region has 15 residues. Germline V gives CDR1 MNHEY, CDR2 SVGEGT. CDR3 coding DNA: TGTGCCAGCAGAAGACGGGTAGGGACGAACACTGAAGCTTTCTTT. It specifies CASRRRVGTNTEAFF.

This clonotype showed up many times. The chain carries TRBV7-9 and TRBJ1-2, with 7 bases aligning to TRBD1. CDR3 length: 15 residues. The V segment lost 5 bases and the J segment 5 bases; nucleotides outside the gene matches: 11. The germline V gene has CDR1 SEHNR and CDR2 FQNEAQ (reference sequence). The CDR3 DNA reads TGTGCCAGCAGCGAAGTTTTGGGCAGGGGGTATGGCTACACCTTC. This gives the protein CASSEVLGRGYGYTF.

Many counts were recorded for this clonotype. This chain joins TRBV20-1 and TRBJ2-1, with 8 bases lining up with TRBD1. V lost 0 bases to trimming and J lost 7 bases; unmatched junction nucleotides: 14. The germline CDR1 and CDR2 sequences are DFQATT and SNEGSKA (reference sequence). The CDR3 covers 17 residues. The CDR3 DNA reads TGCAGTGCTAGAGACCTCCCCGGACAGGGCACGGGGAATGAGCAGTTCTTC. Amino acids: CSARDLPGQGTGNEQFF.

As DNA, the CDR3 is TGTGCCAGCAGACCGGGACAGGGGCTGAGCGAGCAGTACTTC. Translation: CASRPGQGLSEQYF. The rearrangement links TRBV12-3 or TRBV12-4 to TRBJ2-7, with 10 nucleotides matching TRBD1. The CDR3 loop spans 14 amino acids. After removal of 6 bases from V and 6 bases from J, the junction contained 8 bases not matched to a gene.

V is TRBV5-1 and J is TRBJ2-7; 8 bases line up with TRBD2. CDR3 size: 14 residues. Germline lookup yields CDR1 SGHRS and CDR2 YFSETQ. Trimming removed 4 bases from V and 5 bases from J; junction bases left unmatched: 8. Written as DNA, the CDR3 is TGCGCCAGCAGCCCCCGGCTAGCGGGCCACGAGCAGTACTTC. It specifies CASSPRLAGHEQYF.

The chain employs TRBV9 and TRBJ1-1, with a possible D match to TRBD1 (6 bases). CDR3 length: 15 amino acids. Trimming pared 3 bases from V and 1 base from J, leaving 13 bases between. The germline gives CDR1 SGDLS, CDR2 YYNGEE. CDR3 in DNA: TGTGCCAGCAGCGACCCGGACAGACCGAACACTGAAGCTTTCTTT. Protein: CASSDPDRPNTEAFF.

This clonotype showed up many times. The chain combines TRBV6-5 with TRBJ2-6, with 7 positions matching TRBD2. CDR3 size: 16 residues. The V and J ends lost 2 bases and 0 bases, in that order; junction bases with no gene match: 1. Germline V CDR1 and CDR2: MNHEY, SVGAGI. The CDR3 is CASSYGGVSGANVLTF. Here the CDR3 DNA reads TGTGCCAGCAGTTACGGGGGGGTCTCTGGGGCCAACGTCCTGACTTTC.

The V gene is TRBV20-1, the J gene TRBJ1-1; the D is unclear. V was cut by 1 base and J by 3 bases, with 3 bases left in between. Germline-derived CDR1 and CDR2 are DFQATT and SNEGSKA (reference sequence). The CDR3 consists of 11 residues. The CDR3 nucleotides read TGCAGTGCTAGAGCTGACACTGAAGCTTTCTTT. Protein product: CSARADTEAFF.

At least ten counts were recorded for this clonotype. V usage is TRBV5-1 and J usage is TRBJ2-7; perhaps TRBD2 as D (6 bases). Germline V lookup: CDR1 SGHRS, CDR2 YFSETQ. The CDR3 runs 15 residues. Trimming removed 2 bases from V and 3 bases from J, with 15 bases in between. The CDR3, as DNA: TGCGCCAGCAGCTTAGGAGGGAACCTCGTCTACGAGCAGTACTTC. Amino acid sequence: CASSLGGNLVYEQYF.

This clonotype was detected many times. The rearrangement joins TRBV6-9 to TRBJ2-1; D may be TRBD2 (6 bases). The CDR3 extends over 18 amino acids. Between the trimmed V and J ends, which lost 3 bases and 2 bases, there was a span of 20 bases. Germline CDR1 MNHGY, CDR2 SVAAGI. The CDR3 loop reads CASSYGFGRSGAYNEQFF. In DNA form, the CDR3 reads TGTGCCAGCAGTTACGGATTCGGGCGCTCGGGGGCCTACAATGAGCAGTTCTTC.

This clonotype was found many times. The rearrangement uses TRBV5-4 and TRBJ2-1, with unresolved D. The length of the CDR3 is 14 residues. CDR1 and CDR2 (germline): SGHNT, YYREEE (reference sequence). Trimming removed 0 bases at V and 5 bases at J, with 9 bases between. The CDR3 spells CASSLDATNNEQFF. CDR3 DNA sequence: TGTGCCAGCAGCTTGGATGCCACTAACAATGAGCAGTTCTTC.

This clonotype came up many times. The V gene is TRBV6-2 or TRBV6-3, the J gene TRBJ2-7; TRBD1 matches 9 bases. This CDR3 spans 16 amino acids. Germline trimming cut 0 bases from V and 5 bases from J; bases unmatched to any gene: 8. Germline loops: CDR1 MNHEY, CDR2 SVGEGT. The CDR3 sequence: CASSYSLGQGVDEQYF. DNA of the CDR3: TGTGCCAGCAGTTACTCGCTGGGACAGGGCGTCGACGAGCAGTACTTC.

The sample holds many counts of this clonotype. The chain couples TRBV20-1 to TRBJ2-5, with TRBD2 matching over 7 bases. The V gene end was trimmed by 6 bases and the J gene end by 3 bases; junction bases not matched to a gene: 7. CDR3 length: 13 amino acids. Looked up from germline, CDR1 is DFQATT and CDR2 is SNEGSKA (reference sequence). The DNA of the CDR3 is TGCAGTGCCCGCGGACTAGTGAAAGAGACCCAGTACTTC. Residues: CSARGLVKETQYF.

In this sample, this clonotype turned up many times. This chain links TRBV6-4 with TRBJ2-7; D is unclear. The germline gives CDR1 MRHNA, CDR2 SNTAGT. This CDR3 has 15 amino acids. V gave up 8 bases and J gave up 3 bases, with 20 bases separating them. The CDR3 region is CASEETSPSLYEQYF. CDR3 sequence (DNA): TGTGCCAGCGAAGAGACGTCCCCGTCGCTCTACGAGCAGTACTTC.

This clonotype was seen a handful of times. This sequence joins TRBV9 and TRBJ2-1; TRBD2 matches at 9 bases. CDR1 and CDR2 from the germline V gene are SGDLS and YYNGEE. The CDR3 runs 17 residues. V dropped 2 bases and J dropped 6; count of bases not matched to a gene: 12. As DNA, the CDR3 is TGTGCCAGCAGCGTCCGGGCCGCGGGAGGGCCCGGCAATGAGCAGTTCTTC. Encoded protein: CASSVRAAGGPGNEQFF.

V usage is TRBV18 and J usage is TRBJ1-3, with TRBD1 as a possible D gene (5 bases). The V end lost 3 bases, the J end lost 1 base, and 10 bases lay between the germline ends. This CDR3 region has 15 residues. Germline V gene lookup returns CDR1 KGHSH and CDR2 LQKENI. CDR3 sequence (DNA): TGTGCCAGCTCACCGGCAGGGCGATCTGGAAACACCATATATTTT. It is translated as CASSPAGRSGNTIYF.